A selection of T cell receptor beta chains follows, all from one sample in a study of cytomegalovirus exposure and HLA in healthy donors. Profiled with immunoSEQ multiplex PCR; TCRdb holds only in-frame clones, not every one. Of nearly 65,000 clones detected, around 73% appear once; the ten largest clones hold 5.4%. The sequencing input was PBMCs. The receptors were sampled from a man aged 50 to 59 in good health and CMV-seronegative. Each CDR3 is given with its conserved first and last residue. Each record gives: CDR3 length, J gene, clone size, D gene, V gene, CDR3 DNA, CDR3 protein. A D gene is named only where the DNA matches it firmly. The listing skips clone size in some rows; elsewhere it reads once, few, many or a size class.

14	TRBJ1-5	-	-	TRBV2	TGTGCCAGCAGACAGGACATGAGCAATCAGCCCCAGCATTTT	CASRQDMSNQPQHF
17	TRBJ1-5	-	TRBD1	TRBV5-4	TGTGCCAGCAGCTTTACTACAGGGGGTCATAGCAATCAGCCCCAGCATTTT	CASSFTTGGHSNQPQHF
12	TRBJ1-1	few	-	TRBV7-6	TGTGCCAGCAGCTTAGGCAGCACTGAAGCTTTCTTT	CASSLGSTEAFF
15	TRBJ1-1	-	-	TRBV5-1	TGCGCCAGCAGCCCTTCTCGGAGGCAAAACACTGAAGCTTTCTTT	CASSPSRRQNTEAFF
14	TRBJ1-1	-	-	TRBV19	TGTGCCAGTAAACGGGAGACTCCGGGTACTGAAGCTTTCTTT	CASKRETPGTEAFF
15	TRBJ2-1	-	TRBD2	TRBV18	TGTGCCAGCTCACCAACGGGGGGGAGATACAATGAGCAGTTCTTC	CASSPTGGRYNEQFF
15	TRBJ2-7	-	-	TRBV15	TGTGCCACCAGCAGAGACCAGGGTCCACCCTACGAGCAGTACTTC	CATSRDQGPPYEQYF
16	TRBJ2-5	-	TRBD2	TRBV7-8	TGTGCCAGCAGCTTCCTAACCGGGACTAGCGGGGAGACCCAGTACTTC	CASSFLTGTSGETQYF
15	TRBJ1-2	-	-	TRBV29-1	TGCAGCGTTAGAGGGAGTGGCGGACGGGGACTAGGCTACACCTTC	CSVRGSGGRGLGYTF
18	TRBJ1-5	-	TRBD1	TRBV7-9	TGTTCCAGCAGCTCATCCGGGACAGCAGCTAGATTCAATCAGCCCCAGCATTTT	CSSSSSGTAARFNQPQHF
14	TRBJ1-6	-	-	TRBV30	TGTGCCTGGACCGAGGGGGTCTATAATTCACCCCTCCACTTT	CAWTEGVYNSPLHF
14	TRBJ2-1	-	-	TRBV29-1	TGCAGCGTTGTTTGGCTCGGGTCCGGCAATGAGCAGTTCTTC	CSVVWLGSGNEQFF
18	TRBJ2-2	few	TRBD2	TRBV28	TGTGCCAGCAGTCCCGGACTAGCGGGTTATAAGGACACCGGGGAGCTGTTTTTT	CASSPGLAGYKDTGELFF
15	TRBJ1-4	-	-	TRBV9	TGTGCCAGCAGCGTAGGTTTGCAGGGCATGGAAAAACTGTTTTTT	CASSVGLQGMEKLFF
12	TRBJ2-2	-	-	TRBV7-3	TGTGCCAGCAGCCTTTCGACCGGGGAGCTGTTTTTT	CASSLSTGELFF
14	TRBJ2-5	-	TRBD2	TRBV11-2	TGTGCCAGCAGCTCGAGCGGGGGTGGAGAGACCCAGTACTTC	CASSSSGGGETQYF
13	TRBJ2-7	once	-	TRBV7-3	TGTGCCAGCAGCTTAACGGGCATCAACGAGCAGTACTTC	CASSLTGINEQYF
21	TRBJ2-3	-	-	TRBV9	TGTGCCAGCAGCGTAGTTCGGGGCGGGACCGGACCGGGGCAAAGGGGCCATACGCAGTATTTT	CASSVVRGGTGPGQRGHTQYF
17	TRBJ2-1	-	TRBD1	TRBV7-3	TGTGCCAGCAGCAAGTTCTACAGGGGGCGAGGTGCTAATGAGCAGTTCTTC	CASSKFYRGRGANEQFF
17	TRBJ2-6	-	-	TRBV5-1	TGCGCCAGCAGCTTGGTGCAGGTCAGCTCTGGGGCCAACGTCCTGACTTTC	CASSLVQVSSGANVLTF
13	TRBJ2-7	once	-	TRBV21-1	TGTGCCAGCCAACCGGGACACACCTACGAGCAGTACTTC	CASQPGHTYEQYF
15	TRBJ1-1	-	TRBD1	TRBV27	TGTGCCAGCAGCTCCTCAGGGGGGATGAACACTGAAGCTTTCTTT	CASSSSGGMNTEAFF
16	TRBJ1-2	once	TRBD1	TRBV2	TGTGCCAGCAGGCCTAACAGGGACAGAGCTAACTATGGCTACACCTTC	CASRPNRDRANYGYTF
14	TRBJ2-7	-	-	TRBV6-1	TGTGCCAGCAGTGGGTCCAGGGATGGCTACGAGCAGTACTTC	CASSGSRDGYEQYF
15	TRBJ2-1	-	-	TRBV4-2	TGTGCCAGCAGCCAAGATAGTGGGGCACAGTACGAGCAGTTCTTC	CASSQDSGAQYEQFF
14	TRBJ1-5	-	-	TRBV7-9	TGTGCCAGCGCGAGGGGAGGGGCGGATCAGCCCCAGCATTTT	CASARGGADQPQHF
12	TRBJ1-2	-	-	TRBV7-9	TGTGCCAGCAGCTTGTCATACTATGGCTACACCTTC	CASSLSYYGYTF
14	TRBJ2-3	-	TRBD2	TRBV5-1	TGCGCCAGCAGCCCCGGGGGGGGCCCAGATACGCAGTATTTT	CASSPGGGPDTQYF
17	TRBJ2-5	once	-	TRBV25-1	TGTGCCAGCACGCGAGGTGGTTCCATCGGTTTTCAAGAGACCCAGTACTTC	CASTRGGSIGFQETQYF
16	TRBJ1-2	-	TRBD1	TRBV9	TGTGCCAGCAGCGGCTCCGGGGGACAGCTGAACTATGGCTACACCTTC	CASSGSGGQLNYGYTF
14	TRBJ1-2	few	-	TRBV6-5	TGTGCCAGCAGTTACTCGACGACGGGGGTAGGCTACACCTTC	CASSYSTTGVGYTF
15	TRBJ2-7	few	TRBD2	TRBV10-3	TGTGCCATCAGTGACGCGGGGGGGCTACCCTACGAGCAGTACTTC	CAISDAGGLPYEQYF
15	TRBJ1-3	-	TRBD1	TRBV19	TGTGCCAGTAGTGACACAGGGGGGAGAGGAAACACCATATATTTT	CASSDTGGRGNTIYF
14	TRBJ1-3	-	TRBD1	TRBV6-5	TGTGCCAGCAGTTTGACAGGGCCTGGAAACACCATATATTTT	CASSLTGPGNTIYF
15	TRBJ2-2	few	TRBD2	TRBV30	TGTGCCTGGAGGGAATCCGGGAGGGGGACCGGGGAGCTGTTTTTT	CAWRESGRGTGELFF
15	TRBJ1-2	-	-	TRBV19	TGTGCCAGTAGGGAGTTGGGAGGCGCTAACTATGGCTACACCTTC	CASRELGGANYGYTF
15	TRBJ1-2	-	TRBD1	TRBV7-3	TGTGCCAGCAGCTTAATGGCAGGGGGCGGGTATGGCTACACCTTC	CASSLMAGGGYGYTF
14	TRBJ2-2	-	-	TRBV2	TGTGCCAGCAGGCTGCGGGAGAACACCGGGGAGCTGTTTTTT	CASRLRENTGELFF
14	TRBJ1-2	-	-	TRBV5-1	TGCGCCAGCAGCTTGGAGGGGAACCGGCCTGGCTACACCTTC	CASSLEGNRPGYTF
13	TRBJ1-2	-	TRBD1	TRBV6-1	TGTGCCAGCAGTTCGAGGACAGGGTTAGGCTACACCTTC	CASSSRTGLGYTF
19	TRBJ2-5	-	TRBD1	TRBV9	TGTGCCAGCAGCGTAGAGGGTAGGGGACAGGGTTGGGGCACGGAGACCCAGTACTTC	CASSVEGRGQGWGTETQYF
14	TRBJ2-7	-	-	TRBV5-4	TGTGCCAGCAGCTTGGGTGACAGAACCTACGAGCAGTACTTC	CASSLGDRTYEQYF
15	TRBJ2-3	-	TRBD2	TRBV29-1	TGCAGCGTGGGAGGGCGGGCCCCAACCACAGATACGCAGTATTTT	CSVGGRAPTTDTQYF
15	TRBJ2-7	-	TRBD1	TRBV5-1	TGCGCCAGCAGACCCACCGGGACAGATTTGGGCGAGCAGTACTTC	CASRPTGTDLGEQYF
15	TRBJ2-7	-	TRBD1	TRBV7-6	TGTGCCAGCAGCTCTCTTGGGGACAGGGGGTACGAGCAGTACTTC	CASSSLGDRGYEQYF
16	TRBJ1-4	few	TRBD1	TRBV9	TGTGCCAGCAGCGTAGGACAGGGGACACCCAATGAAAAACTGTTTTTT	CASSVGQGTPNEKLFF
11	TRBJ2-1	few	-	TRBV9	TGTGCCAGCAGCGGGGCCAGAAGGCAGTTCTTC	CASSGARRQFF
17	TRBJ2-2	once	TRBD2	TRBV7-6	TGTGCCAGCAGCTTAACAGCGGGGGGGCCTGGGAACGGGGAGCTGTTTTTT	CASSLTAGGPGNGELFF